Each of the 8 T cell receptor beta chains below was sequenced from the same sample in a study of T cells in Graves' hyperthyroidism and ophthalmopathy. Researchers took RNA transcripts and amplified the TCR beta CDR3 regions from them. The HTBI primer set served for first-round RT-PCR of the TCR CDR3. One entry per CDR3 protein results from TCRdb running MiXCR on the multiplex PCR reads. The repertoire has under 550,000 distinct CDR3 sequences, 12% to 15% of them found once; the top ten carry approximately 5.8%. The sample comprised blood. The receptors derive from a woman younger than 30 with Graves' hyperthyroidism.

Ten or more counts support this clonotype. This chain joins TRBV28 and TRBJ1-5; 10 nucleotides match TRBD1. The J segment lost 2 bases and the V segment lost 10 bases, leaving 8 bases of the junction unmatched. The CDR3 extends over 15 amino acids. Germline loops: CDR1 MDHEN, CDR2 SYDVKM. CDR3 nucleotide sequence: TGTGCCACCATCGACAGGGGGCCGGGCAATCAGCCCCAGCATTTT. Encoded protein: CATIDRGPGNQPQHF.

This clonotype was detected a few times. The CDR3 DNA sequence: TGTGCCATCGGACTAGCAGAGATTACAGATACGCAGTATTTT. Protein: CAIGLAEITDTQYF. V gene TRBV10-3 combines with J gene TRBJ2-3, with 8 bases that match TRBD2. The CDR3 runs 14 residues. Per the germline V gene, CDR1 is ENHRY and CDR2 is SYGVKD. Unmatched junction bases numbered 7, after V lost 8 bases and J lost 3 bases.

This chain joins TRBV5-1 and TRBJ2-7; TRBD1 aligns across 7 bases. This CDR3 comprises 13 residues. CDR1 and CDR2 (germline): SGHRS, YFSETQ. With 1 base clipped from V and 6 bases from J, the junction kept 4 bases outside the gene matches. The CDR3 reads CASSLPDRAEQYF. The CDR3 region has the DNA TGCGCCAGCAGCTTGCCCGACAGGGCCGAGCAGTACTTC.

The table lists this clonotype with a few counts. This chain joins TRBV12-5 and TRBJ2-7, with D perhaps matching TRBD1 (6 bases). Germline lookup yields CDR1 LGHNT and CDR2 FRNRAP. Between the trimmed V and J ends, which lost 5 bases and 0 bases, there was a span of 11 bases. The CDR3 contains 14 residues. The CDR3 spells CASGPGQLSYEQYF. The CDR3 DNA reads TGTGCTAGTGGTCCGGGACAACTCTCCTACGAGCAGTACTTC.

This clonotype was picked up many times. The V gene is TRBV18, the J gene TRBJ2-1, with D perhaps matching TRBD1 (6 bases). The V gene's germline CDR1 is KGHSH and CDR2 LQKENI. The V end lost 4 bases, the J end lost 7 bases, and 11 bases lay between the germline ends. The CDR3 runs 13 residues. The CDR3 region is CASSLKQGNEQFF. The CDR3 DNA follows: TGTGCCAGCTCACTAAAACAGGGAAATGAGCAGTTCTTC.

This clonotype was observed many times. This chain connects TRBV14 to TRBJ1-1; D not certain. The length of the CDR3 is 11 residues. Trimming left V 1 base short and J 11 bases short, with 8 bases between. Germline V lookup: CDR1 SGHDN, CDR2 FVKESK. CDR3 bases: TGTGCCAGCAGCCAAGGAGGGAGGGCTTTCTTT. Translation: CASSQGGRAFF.

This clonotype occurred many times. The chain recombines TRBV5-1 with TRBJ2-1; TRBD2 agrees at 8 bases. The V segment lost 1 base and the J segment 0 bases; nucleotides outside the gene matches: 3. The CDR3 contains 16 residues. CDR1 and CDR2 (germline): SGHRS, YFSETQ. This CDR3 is CASSLIGTSSYNEQFF. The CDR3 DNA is TGCGCCAGCAGCTTGATCGGGACTAGCTCCTACAATGAGCAGTTCTTC.

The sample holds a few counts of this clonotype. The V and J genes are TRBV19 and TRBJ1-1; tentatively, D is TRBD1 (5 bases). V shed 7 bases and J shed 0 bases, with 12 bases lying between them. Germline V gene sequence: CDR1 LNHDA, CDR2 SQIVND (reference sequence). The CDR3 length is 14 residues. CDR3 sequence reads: CASTPGRMNTEAFF. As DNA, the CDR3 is TGTGCCAGTACACCGGGACGGATGAACACTGAAGCTTTCTTT. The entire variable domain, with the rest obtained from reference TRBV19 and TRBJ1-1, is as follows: DGGITQSPKYLFRKEGQNVTLSCEQNLNHDAMYWYRQDPGQGLRLIYYSQIVNDFQKGDIAEGYSVSREKKESFPLTVTSAQKNPTAFYLCASTPGRMNTEAFFGQGTRLTVV.